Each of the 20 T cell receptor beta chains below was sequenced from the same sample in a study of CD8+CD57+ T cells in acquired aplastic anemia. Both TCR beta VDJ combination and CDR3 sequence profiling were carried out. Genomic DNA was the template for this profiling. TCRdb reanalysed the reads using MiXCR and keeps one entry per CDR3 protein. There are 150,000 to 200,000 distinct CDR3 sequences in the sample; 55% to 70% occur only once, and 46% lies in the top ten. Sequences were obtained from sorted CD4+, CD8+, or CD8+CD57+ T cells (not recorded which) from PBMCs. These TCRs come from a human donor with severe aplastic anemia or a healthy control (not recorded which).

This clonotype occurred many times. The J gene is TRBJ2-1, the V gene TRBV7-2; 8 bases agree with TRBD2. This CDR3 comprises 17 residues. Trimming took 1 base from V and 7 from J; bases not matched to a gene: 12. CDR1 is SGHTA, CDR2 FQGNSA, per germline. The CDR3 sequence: CASSLVVFGGGSNEQFF. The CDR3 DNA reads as TGTGCCAGCAGCTTAGTGGTGTTCGGGGGGGGCTCTAATGAGCAGTTCTTC. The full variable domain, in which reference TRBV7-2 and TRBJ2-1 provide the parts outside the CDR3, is GAGVSQSPSNKVTEKGKDVELRCDPISGHTALYWYRQSLGQGLEFLIYFQGNSAPDKSGLPSDRFSAERTGGSVSTLTIQRTQQEDSAVYLCASSLVVFGGGSNEQFFGPGTRLTVL.

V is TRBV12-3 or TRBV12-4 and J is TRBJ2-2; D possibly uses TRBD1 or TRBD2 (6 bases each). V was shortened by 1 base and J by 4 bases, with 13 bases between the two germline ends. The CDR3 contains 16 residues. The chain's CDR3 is CASSLDTWGATGELFF. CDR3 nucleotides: TGTGCCAGCAGTTTAGATACGTGGGGGGCCACCGGGGAGCTGTTTTTT.

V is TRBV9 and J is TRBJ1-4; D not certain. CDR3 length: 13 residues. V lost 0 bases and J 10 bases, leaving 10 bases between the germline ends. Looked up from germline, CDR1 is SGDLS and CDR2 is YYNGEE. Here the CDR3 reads CASSVGRGGKLFF. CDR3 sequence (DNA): TGTGCCAGCAGCGTAGGACGGGGTGGAAAACTGTTTTTT.

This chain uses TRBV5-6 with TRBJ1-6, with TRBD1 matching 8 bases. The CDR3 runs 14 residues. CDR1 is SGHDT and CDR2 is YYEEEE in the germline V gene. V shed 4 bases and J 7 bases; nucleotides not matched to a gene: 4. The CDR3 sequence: CASSLWTGNSPLHF. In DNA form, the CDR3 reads TGTGCCAGCAGCCTATGGACAGGGAATTCACCCCTCCACTTT.

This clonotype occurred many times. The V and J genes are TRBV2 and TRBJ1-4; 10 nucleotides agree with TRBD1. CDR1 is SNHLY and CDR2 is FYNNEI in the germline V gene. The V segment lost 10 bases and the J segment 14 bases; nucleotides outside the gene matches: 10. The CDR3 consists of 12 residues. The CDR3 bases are TGTGCCACCGGGACAGGGGCCAGCGGGCTGTTTTTT. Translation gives CATGTGASGLFF.

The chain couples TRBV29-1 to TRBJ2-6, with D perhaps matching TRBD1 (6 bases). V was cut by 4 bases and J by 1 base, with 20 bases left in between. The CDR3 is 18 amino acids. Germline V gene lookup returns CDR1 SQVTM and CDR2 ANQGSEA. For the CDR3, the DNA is TGCAGCGTTGTCAGGGACACCTCCTCCGCTTCTGGGGCCAACGTCCTGACTTTC. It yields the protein CSVVRDTSSASGANVLTF.

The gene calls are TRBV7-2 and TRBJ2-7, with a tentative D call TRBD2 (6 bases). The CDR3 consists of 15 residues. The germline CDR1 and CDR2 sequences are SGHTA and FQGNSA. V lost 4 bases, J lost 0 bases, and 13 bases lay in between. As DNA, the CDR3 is TGTGCCAGCAGCTACGGAGGGGTTCTCTCCTACGAGCAGTACTTC. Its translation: CASSYGGVLSYEQYF.

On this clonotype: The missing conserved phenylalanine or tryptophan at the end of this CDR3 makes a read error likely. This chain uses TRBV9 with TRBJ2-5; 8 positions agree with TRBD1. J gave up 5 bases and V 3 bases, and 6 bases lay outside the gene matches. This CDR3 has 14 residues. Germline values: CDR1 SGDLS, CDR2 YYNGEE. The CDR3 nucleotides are TGTGCCAGCAGCGCCGGACAGGGTGGGGAGACCCAGTACTCC. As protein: CASSAGQGGETQYS.

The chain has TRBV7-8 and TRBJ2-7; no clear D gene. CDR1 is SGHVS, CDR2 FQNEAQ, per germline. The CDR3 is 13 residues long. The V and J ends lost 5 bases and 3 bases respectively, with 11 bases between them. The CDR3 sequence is CASSPDSNYEQYF. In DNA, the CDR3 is TGTGCCAGCAGCCCCGACTCCAACTACGAGCAGTACTTC.

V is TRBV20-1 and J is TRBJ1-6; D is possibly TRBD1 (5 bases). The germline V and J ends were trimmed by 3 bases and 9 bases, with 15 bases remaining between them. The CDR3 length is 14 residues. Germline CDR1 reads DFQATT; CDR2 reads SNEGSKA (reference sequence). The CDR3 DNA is TGCAGTGCTAGGGGAGTACAGGAGGCTTCACCCCTCCACTTT. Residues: CSARGVQEASPLHF.

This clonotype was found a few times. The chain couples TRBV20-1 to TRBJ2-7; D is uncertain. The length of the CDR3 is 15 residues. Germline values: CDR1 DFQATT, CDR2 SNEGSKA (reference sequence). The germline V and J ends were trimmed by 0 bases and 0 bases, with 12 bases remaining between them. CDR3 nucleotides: TGCAGTGCTAGAGATCATCGAAAGAGCTCCTACGAGCAGTACTTC. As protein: CSARDHRKSSYEQYF.

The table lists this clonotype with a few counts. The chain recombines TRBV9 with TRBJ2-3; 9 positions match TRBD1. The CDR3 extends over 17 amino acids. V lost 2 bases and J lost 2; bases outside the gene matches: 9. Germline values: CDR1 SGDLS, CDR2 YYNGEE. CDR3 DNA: TGTGCCAGCAGCGTGGCCGGGACAGGGATCGACACAGATACGCAGTATTTT. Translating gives CASSVAGTGIDTDTQYF.

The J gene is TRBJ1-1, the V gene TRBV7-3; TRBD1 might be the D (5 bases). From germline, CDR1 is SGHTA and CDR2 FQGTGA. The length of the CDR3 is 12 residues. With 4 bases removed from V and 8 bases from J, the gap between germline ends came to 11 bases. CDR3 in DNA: TGTGCCAGCAGCTCACAGCCAGGGGAAGCTTTCTTT. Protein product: CASSSQPGEAFF.

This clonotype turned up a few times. The CDR3 DNA follows: TGTGCCAGCAGTCCAGGTAGGGGCTGGTCCTACGAGCAGTACTTC. Translation gives CASSPGRGWSYEQYF. The gene calls are TRBV28 and TRBJ2-7; perhaps TRBD1 as D (5 bases). This CDR3 comprises 15 residues. V was pared by 5 bases and J by 1 base, with 15 bases between. Germline V gene lookup returns CDR1 MDHEN and CDR2 SYDVKM.

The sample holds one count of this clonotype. CDR3 loop: CASSSRNSPLHF. CDR3 in DNA: TGTGCCAGCAGTTCTAGGAATTCACCCCTCCACTTT. The chain links TRBV12-3 or TRBV12-4 to TRBJ1-6; D ambiguous. CDR3 size: 12 residues. The V end was cut by 4 bases, the J end by 7 bases, with 5 bases between.

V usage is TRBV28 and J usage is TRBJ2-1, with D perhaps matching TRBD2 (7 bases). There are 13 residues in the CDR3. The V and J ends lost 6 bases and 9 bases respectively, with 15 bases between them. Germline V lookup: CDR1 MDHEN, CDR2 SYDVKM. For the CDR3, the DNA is TGTGCCAGCAGGCCTGGGGGGGCGAGTGAGCAGTTCTTC. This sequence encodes CASRPGGASEQFF.

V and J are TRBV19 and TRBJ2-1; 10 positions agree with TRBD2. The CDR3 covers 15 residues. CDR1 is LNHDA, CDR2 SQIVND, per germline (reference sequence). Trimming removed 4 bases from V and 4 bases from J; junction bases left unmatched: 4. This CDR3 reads CASSTGLAVYNEQFF. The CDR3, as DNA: TGTGCCAGTAGTACCGGACTAGCGGTATACAATGAGCAGTTCTTC.

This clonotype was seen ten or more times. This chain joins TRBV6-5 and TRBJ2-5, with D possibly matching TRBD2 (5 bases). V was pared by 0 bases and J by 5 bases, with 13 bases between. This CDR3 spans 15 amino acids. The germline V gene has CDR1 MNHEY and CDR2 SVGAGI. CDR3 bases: TGTGCCAGCAGTTACTCGGCCACTCCGGGGGAGACCCAGTACTTC. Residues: CASSYSATPGETQYF.

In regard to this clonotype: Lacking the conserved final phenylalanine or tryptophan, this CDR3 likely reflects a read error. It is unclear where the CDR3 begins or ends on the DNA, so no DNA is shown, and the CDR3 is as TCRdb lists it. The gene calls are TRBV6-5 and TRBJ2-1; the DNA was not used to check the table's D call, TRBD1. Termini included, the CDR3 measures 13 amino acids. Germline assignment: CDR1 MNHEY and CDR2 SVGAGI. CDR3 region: CVSSYTAGQAEFL.

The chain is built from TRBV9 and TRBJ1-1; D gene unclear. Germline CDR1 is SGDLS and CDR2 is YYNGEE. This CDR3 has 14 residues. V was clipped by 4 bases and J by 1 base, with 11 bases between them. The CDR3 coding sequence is TGTGCCAGCAGCCCCCGGGTAGCGAACACTGAAGCTTTCTTT. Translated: CASSPRVANTEAFF.